Following are 23 T cell receptor beta chains from one sample sequenced in a study of control samples from healthy donors and cancer patients. Libraries were prepared by immunoSEQ multiplex PCR; TCRdb keeps only in-frame clonotypes and omits some of them. Seen here are about 98,000 clones, approximately 80% observed once, and the top ten hold about 10%. The sequenced sample consisted of blood. Receptors originate from a woman aged 25-40 years in good health.

The chain carries TRBV5-1 and TRBJ2-3; D gene uncertain. Trimming took 1 base from V and 0 from J, leaving 12 bases between them. Germline CDR1 and CDR2: SGHRS and YFSETQ. The CDR3 is made up of 16 amino acids. The CDR3 coding sequence is TGCGCCAGCAGCTTGATTGCGACGGCTAGCACAGATACGCAGTATTTT. It yields the protein CASSLIATASTDTQYF. Using reference TRBV5-1 and TRBJ2-3 for the parts outside the CDR3, the full variable domain is KAGVTQTPRYLIKTRGQQVTLSCSPISGHRSVSWYQQTPGQGLQFLFEYFSETQRNKGNFPGRFSGRQFSNSRSEMNVSTLELGDSALYLCASSLIATASTDTQYFGPGTRLTVL.

The chain joins TRBV7-6 to TRBJ2-3, with D uncertain. There are 15 residues in the CDR3. Germline CDR1 is SGHVS and CDR2 is FNYEAQ. Trimming took 1 base from V and 4 from J, leaving 12 bases between them. This CDR3 is CASSLESRAADTQYF. The CDR3 bases are TGTGCCAGCAGCTTAGAGTCCCGGGCGGCAGATACGCAGTATTTT.

The chain recombines TRBV27 with TRBJ2-2, with D hard to call. Between the trimmed V and J ends, which lost 4 bases and 0 bases, there was a span of 12 bases. The CDR3 length is 16 residues. Looked up from germline, CDR1 is MNHEY and CDR2 is SMNVEV (reference sequence). In nucleotides, the CDR3 is TGTGCCAGCAGTTCCTACCTGGTATCGAACACCGGGGAGCTGTTTTTT. Its protein is CASSSYLVSNTGELFF.

The chain uses TRBV12-3 or TRBV12-4 and TRBJ2-2; 8 bases match TRBD1. The trim removed 8 bases at V and 6 bases at J, leaving 2 bases unmatched. This CDR3 contains 12 residues. The CDR3 sequence: CASQTGAGELFF. For the CDR3, the DNA is TGTGCCAGCCAGACAGGGGCCGGGGAGCTGTTTTTT.

This chain connects TRBV7-9 to TRBJ1-4; TRBD1 might be the D (5 bases). CDR1 is SEHNR, CDR2 FQNEAQ, per germline (reference sequence). This CDR3 has 15 residues. Between the trimmed V and J ends, which lost 4 bases and 8 bases, there was a span of 17 bases. The DNA of the CDR3 is TGTGCCAGCAGCTCTACCAGGGTGACCAACGAAAAACTGTTTTTT. Translating it yields CASSSTRVTNEKLFF.

The rearrangement links TRBV11-2 to TRBJ1-4, with D uncertain. V was clipped by 3 bases and J by 8 bases, with 10 bases between them. The CDR3 totals 13 residues. From germline, CDR1 is SGHAT and CDR2 FQNNGV. CDR3 loop: CASSLGLREKLFF. CDR3 nucleotides: TGTGCCAGCAGCTTGGGATTGAGGGAAAAACTGTTTTTT.

V and J are TRBV3-1 (or the pseudogene TRBV3-2) and TRBJ2-1, with a tentative D call TRBD1 (6 bases). With 3 bases removed from V and 6 bases from J, the gap between germline ends came to 12 bases. This CDR3 comprises 14 residues. Germline V lookup: CDR1 LGHDT, CDR2 YNNKEL (reference sequence). This CDR3 is CASSHKARGNEQFF. As DNA, the CDR3 is TGTGCCAGCAGCCACAAGGCCAGGGGCAATGAGCAGTTCTTC.

The chain uses TRBV27 and TRBJ1-4, with D possibly TRBD1 on 5 matching bases. Germline V lookup: CDR1 MNHEY, CDR2 SMNVEV (reference sequence). This CDR3 is 11 amino acids long. Trimming stripped 6 bases from V and 6 bases from J, with 5 bases between. The CDR3 sequence is CASRTDEKLFF. The CDR3 DNA reads TGTGCCAGCAGGACAGATGAAAAACTGTTTTTT.

This clone was detected once. The rearrangement joins TRBV11-1 to TRBJ1-2, with D unresolved. V gave up 5 bases and J gave up 5 bases, with 12 bases separating them. This CDR3 contains 13 residues. Germline lookup yields CDR1 SGHAT and CDR2 FQDESV (reference sequence). In nucleotides, the CDR3 is TGTGCCAGCAGCCCGGAGGTGGGGTATGGCTACACCTTC. This sequence encodes CASSPEVGYGYTF.

This clone was recorded only once. This chain connects TRBV7-3 to TRBJ2-3; a possible D gene is TRBD2 (5 bases). Trimming shortened V by 5 bases and J by 0 bases, and 12 bases separated the two germline ends. The length of the CDR3 is 15 residues. Germline loops: CDR1 SGHTA, CDR2 FQGTGA. The chain's CDR3 is CASSPSGQSTDTQYF. The CDR3 DNA reads as TGTGCCAGCAGCCCCAGCGGCCAAAGCACAGATACGCAGTATTTT.

The genes are TRBV14 and TRBJ2-7, with 9 nucleotides matching TRBD2. Germline CDR1 reads SGHDN; CDR2 reads FVKESK. This CDR3 region has 19 residues. V lost 4 bases to trimming and J lost 3 bases; unmatched junction nucleotides: 19. CDR3 DNA sequence: TGTGCCAGCAGCCTATCGATAGCGGGGGATCCTTCAACTTTCTACGAGCAGTACTTC. As protein: CASSLSIAGDPSTFYEQYF.

DNA of the CDR3: TGTGCCAGCAGTGGGCAGGCCCGCACTGAAGCTTTCTTT. It codes for CASSGQARTEAFF. The chain combines TRBV25-1 with TRBJ1-1, with D unclear. This CDR3 spans 13 amino acids. With 4 bases removed from V and 4 bases from J, the gap between germline ends came to 10 bases. Germline lookup yields CDR1 MGHDK and CDR2 SYGVNS.

The gene calls are TRBV9 and TRBJ1-1, with 9 positions matching TRBD1. From germline, CDR1 is SGDLS and CDR2 YYNGEE. The CDR3 runs 15 residues. The V and J ends lost 2 bases and 7 bases, in that order; junction bases with no gene match: 9. The CDR3 bases are TGTGCCAGCAGCGTGGGGGACAGGGTAGTTAGTGAAGCTTTCTTT. It codes for CASSVGDRVVSEAFF.

V and J are TRBV18 and TRBJ1-4, with a possible D match to TRBD1 (5 bases). Germline CDR1 is KGHSH and CDR2 is LQKENI. V lost 3 bases and J 4 bases, leaving 9 bases between the germline ends. The CDR3 is 14 amino acids. The CDR3 loop is CASSPQGSNEKLFF. The CDR3, as DNA: TGTGCCAGCTCACCCCAGGGTAGTAATGAAAAACTGTTTTTT. The full variable domain, its missing parts supplied by reference TRBV18 and TRBJ1-4, is NAGVMQNPRHLVRRRGQEARLRCSPMKGHSHVYWYRQLPEEGLKFMVYLQKENIIDESGMPKERFSAEFPKEGPSILRIQQVVRGDSAAYFCASSPQGSNEKLFFGSGTQLSVL.

The rearrangement uses TRBV28 and TRBJ2-7, with 10 bases matching TRBD1. The germline V gene encodes CDR1 MDHEN and CDR2 SYDVKM. The CDR3 sequence is 14 residues long. V trimming: 6 bases; J trimming: 3 bases; junction bases outside the gene matches: 5. Here the CDR3 reads CASRGDRGNYEQYF. Here the CDR3 DNA reads TGTGCCAGCAGGGGGGACAGGGGAAACTACGAGCAGTACTTC.

CDR3 DNA: TGTGCCATCAGTGTAAACAGGATAACTGGAAACACCATATATTTT. Its translation: CAISVNRITGNTIYF. The chain recombines TRBV10-3 with TRBJ1-3, with D possibly matching TRBD1 (5 bases). The CDR3 consists of 15 residues. V lost 4 bases, J lost 2 bases, and 12 bases lay in between. Germline V lookup: CDR1 ENHRY, CDR2 SYGVKD.

In its sample, this clone was seen once. The rearrangement uses TRBV24-1 and TRBJ2-5, with 10 bases lining up with TRBD2. Germline V CDR1 and CDR2: KGHDR, SFDVKD. The CDR3 is 17 residues long. The V gene end was trimmed by 0 bases and the J gene end by 5 bases; junction bases not matched to a gene: 8. The CDR3 nucleotides read TGTGCCACCAGTGATTTGACCAGCGGGGGGGCCGGGGAGACCCAGTACTTC. The encoded protein is CATSDLTSGGAGETQYF.

The V call is TRBV5-6, the J call TRBJ1-1; D ambiguous. CDR3 length: 14 amino acids. V shed 4 bases and J shed 5 bases, with 15 bases lying between them. The germline gives CDR1 SGHDT, CDR2 YYEEEE. The CDR3 sequence is CASSPEDAETEAFF. CDR3 DNA sequence: TGTGCCAGCAGCCCGGAAGATGCGGAGACTGAAGCTTTCTTT.

The CDR3 here is CASSDPYRGVVTEAFF. The CDR3 coding sequence is TGTGCCAGCAGCGACCCGTACAGGGGGGTAGTCACTGAAGCTTTCTTT. The gene calls are TRBV11-2 and TRBJ1-1; 8 bases are shared with TRBD1. The CDR3 extends over 16 amino acids. Germline trimming cut 5 bases from V and 4 bases from J; bases unmatched to any gene: 12. Germline V lookup: CDR1 SGHAT, CDR2 FQNNGV. Drawing the rest from reference TRBV11-2 and TRBJ1-1, the complete variable domain is EAGVAQSPRYKIIEKRQSVAFWCNPISGHATLYWYQQILGQGPKLLIQFQNNGVVDDSQLPKDRFSAERLKGVDSTLKIQPAKLEDSAVYLCASSDPYRGVVTEAFFGQGTRLTVV.

This chain joins TRBV30 and TRBJ2-1; D remains unclear. Germline loops: CDR1 GTSNPN, CDR2 SVGIG (reference sequence). The CDR3 runs to 15 residues. V was clipped by 2 bases and J by 7 bases, with 18 bases between them. CDR3 DNA: TGTGCCTGGAGTCCTTTGAGGAGCCTAGGAAATGAGCAGTTCTTC. It codes for CAWSPLRSLGNEQFF.

This clone was detected only a few times. This CDR3 is also generated by other DNA sequences in the sample. Here the CDR3 reads CASSELAGGPDTQYF. DNA of the CDR3: TGTGCCAGCAGTGAACTAGCGGGGGGGCCAGATACGCAGTATTTT. The chain links TRBV6-1 to TRBJ2-3; 12 nucleotides agree with TRBD2. V lost 2 bases to trimming and J lost 4 bases; unmatched junction nucleotides: 1. The CDR3 runs 15 residues. CDR1 is MNHNS and CDR2 is SASEGT in the germline V gene.

V and J are TRBV7-2 and TRBJ1-1; TRBD1 aligns across 8 bases. The V gene end was trimmed by 4 bases and the J gene end by 0 bases; junction bases not matched to a gene: 4. The CDR3 spans 15 residues. Germline values: CDR1 SGHTA, CDR2 FQGNSA. DNA of the CDR3: TGTGCCAGCAGCTCGGGACAGGCCATGAACACTGAAGCTTTCTTT. Protein product: CASSSGQAMNTEAFF.

The rearrangement uses TRBV2 and TRBJ2-7, with TRBD1 matching over 7 bases. The CDR3 is 15 amino acids. Germline V gives CDR1 SNHLY, CDR2 FYNNEI. Trimming at V came to 5 bases and at J to 0 bases, leaving 7 bases not matched to a gene. The CDR3 DNA reads TGTGCCAGCAGTTTAGAACAGGGGCACTCCTACGAGCAGTACTTC. It codes for CASSLEQGHSYEQYF.